Detailed here is one TCR beta chain. No cognate antigen has been identified for it. No much larger clone exists at a distance of one base, and base qualities are not known. These data are taken from a study of cytomegalovirus exposure and HLA in healthy donors (dated by TCRdb to 2017 to 2019). The study in broad terms: In an earlier analysis of around 540 of the donors, around 300 Gb of sequence data and 90 million to 120 million unique TCR beta sequences from about 190 million T cells were reported. An early release that covered more than 550 HLA-typed donors contained approximately 320 gigabases of sequencing data and 85 million to 100 million unique TCR sequences. Of the 300 to 500 genotyped donors, 75% to 85% were placed in the genetic ancestry cluster associated with self-reported Caucasian donors. The study aimed to test whether cataloging public T cell receptors could reveal signatures of past pathogen exposure. The study profiled the T cell repertoires of 500 to 800 subjects by immunosequencing and related them to cytomegalovirus serostatus. Along with the roughly 670-subject first cohort, a separate validation cohort of approximately 110 different subjects was used. To predict cytomegalovirus infection status, the study brought together high-throughput TCR immunosequencing, statistical association of individual TCRs with disease status, and machine learning. A later analysis re-examined previously published TCR beta repertoires from around 670 donors and added high-resolution HLA genotyping to investigate patterns of TCR occurrence. Rather than using new phenotypic data, the later analysis identified candidate immune exposures from TCR beta sequences and from how often those sequences occurred across donors. An earlier analysis of 587 of the donors used high-throughput TCR beta sequencing to judge whether each TCR beta V gene segment behaved as functional or pseudogenic. Donor age, sex, ethnicity and CMV serostatus were compiled alongside the repertoire data. A later genetic analysis used genome-wide SNP genotypes for about three fifths of the roughly 700 donors, treating that subset as a discovery cohort. Every discovery cohort repertoire had been produced on one sequencing platform. Both class I and class II loci were covered by HLA typing, at four-digit resolution. Typing coverage varied by locus: about 620-630 donors for A, B, C, DRB1 and DQB1; around 560 for DQA1; approximately 570 for DPA1; fewer than 480 for DPB1. About 5 DR-DQ haplotypes were handled as single units for association and clustering, since linkage in the cohort was strong. Among under 450 genotyped donors of the cohort, an average of roughly 240,000 unique TCR beta nucleotide sequences were sequenced per donor, roughly a sixth of them non-productive.

The trim is 1 base for V and 2 bases for J, with a gap of 6 bases between the germline ends. The CDR3 measures 13 amino acids from cysteine to phenylalanine. Only the CDR3 region is kept as DNA, spanning 39 bases read in frame from base 1. Based on the germline V gene, the CDR1 and CDR2 sequences are MNHNS and SASEGT. The library was generated by the immunoSEQ multiplex PCR assay. For the multiplex PCR, a mixture combining 60 forward primers for TCR Vbeta segments and 13 reverse primers for TCR Jbeta segments was used. The CDR3 region of rearranged TCR beta genes was amplified from genomic DNA with a multiplex PCR assay. The amplified TCR beta libraries were sequenced on the Illumina HiSeq System as 87-base-pair reads. As for the authors' bioinformatics: Across the 670 or so repertoires, a later analysis counted approximately 83 million unique TCR beta chains, 9.5 million to 13 million of which were shared by at least two donors. Raw reads were error-corrected and collapsed into unique sequences with a nearest-neighbor algorithm that merged closely related sequences to remove PCR and sequencing errors. To assign V, D and J gene segments, CDR3 sequences were aligned to IMGT reference sequences. For a sequence to be retained, a match of at least six nucleotides was required to both a V gene segment and a J gene segment. A rearrangement was called productive if the CDR3 had no stop codons and remained in frame with V and J, and every other rearrangement was called non-productive. CDR3 was defined by IMGT convention, running from the second conserved V-encoded cysteine to the conserved J-encoded phenylalanine. Sequences without an unambiguous match to a single V gene segment were excluded from the earlier analysis of 450 to 650 of the donors. An earlier analysis of several hundred of the donors called V segments functional above 56.7% productive rearrangements and segregating when the between-donor standard deviation exceeded 5%. A statistical classification framework was built to diagnose cytomegalovirus status from the catalog of TCR beta chain sequences. A later analysis assigned V and J genes by comparing TCR nucleotide sequences with IMGT/GENE-DB human TR gene sequences. The TCRdist pipeline was used in a later analysis to assign CDR3 sequences and most-parsimonious VDJ recombination scenarios. A later analysis defined each TCR beta chain by its CDR3 amino acid sequence plus V-gene family, and excluded reads lacking a unique V-gene family. To address suspected cross-contamination and a sequencing artifact, a later analysis removed roughly 640 highly shared, low-generation-probability nucleotide sequences. A later analysis calculated a clonal expansion index for each public chain from normalized within-repertoire ranks of inferred template counts. In a later analysis, generation probabilities were computed with a VDJ recombination model fitted to out-of-frame rearrangements, and the resulting probabilities were checked against IGoR. Hypergeometric tests were used in a later analysis to score TCR-TCR, TCR-HLA and TCR-CMV co-occurrence, with a repertoire-size bias correction applied to the TCR pairs. In a later analysis, false discovery rates were estimated by permuting HLA or CMV assignments 20 times. In a later analysis, co-occurring TCRs were grouped using DBSCAN, and TCRdist sequence similarity was added for clustering within HLA-allele-positive subsets. Repertoires with fewer than 30,000 or more than 120,000 public chains, plus five repertoires with anomalous nucleotide sharing, were excluded from co-occurrence clustering. Sourced from immuneACCESS, this table was stored by TCRdb with only in-frame sequences that have V and J called. A share of the clones is absent; for the studies checked, an unresolved V gene accounts for under half, and the remainder has no known explanation. The V and J calls and clone size were taken over from that table, and D and trimming were inferred from the DNA. Across this sample there are roughly 190,000 clones, with around 67% seen only once. The ten top clones hold 2.5% to 4% of the sample.

The cohort comprised some 730 healthy bone marrow donors. At the time of sampling, every cohort member was nominally healthy, though immune exposures that went unrecorded were likely present. The donor was CMV seropositive and was included in the group of approximately 300 seropositive cohort members. Every donor gave a peripheral blood sample, and the peripheral blood mononuclear cells from that sample were used for TCR beta sequencing. The Qiagen DNeasy Blood Extraction Kit was used to extract genomic DNA from the blood cell samples. On the study overall, not on this receptor specifically: V-gene and J-gene trimming of TCR beta chains was associated with a missense DCLRE1C variant in a later genetic analysis, and the association was replicated in an independent cohort. A later analysis reported that several top co-occurrence clusters appeared linked to parvovirus B19, influenza, CMV and Epstein-Barr virus. The classifier was reported to diagnose cytomegalovirus status with high specificity and sensitivity in both the original and validation cohorts. A cluster of highly shared sequence variants was judged likely to be a technical artifact of the sequencing pipeline. An earlier analysis of approximately 570 of the donors showed that most TCR beta V segments appeared in productive rearrangements either about 87% or about 30% of the time, which broadly matched IMGT annotations. In a later analysis, most CMV-associated TCR beta chains were found to appear HLA-restricted, with HLA associations seemingly driven largely by CMV exposure. At a false discovery rate of 0.05, a later analysis linked around 15,000 TCR beta sequences to specific HLA alleles. Across donors, most TCR sequences were observed very rarely, whereas some public TCRs were present in many individuals. In a later genetic analysis, fewer N-insertions in productive TCRs were reported among donors in an Asian-associated ancestry cluster than the roughly 640-donor mean. Because HLA typing was missing for some donors at each locus, association tests included only the typed subset. Three of the identified cytomegalovirus-associated TCR beta chains were confirmed in vitro to be specific for cytomegalovirus antigens. For the cohort, immune exposure information was limited to CMV serostatus. Roughly uniform sequencing depth across donors was assumed in presence/absence analyses, although this assumption may not hold. In a later analysis, HLA-associated TCR beta chains were found to be more clonally expanded and to have lower generation probabilities than equally common non-associated chains. The authors suggested that the approach could potentially be generalized to other disease states and immunological phenotypes. In a later analysis, the rate of TCR association differed among HLA loci, with DRB1 alleles having the most associated TCRs and HLA-C alleles having the fewest. Assigning TCR associations to individual alleles was difficult when HLA alleles, especially DR and DQ, strongly co-occurred. Some IMGT-functional V segments, including TRBV6-2 and TRBV6-3, could not be distinguished by the 87-base-pair reads and were therefore excluded. A total of 150 or so TCR beta chains were listed by the study as associated with cytomegalovirus. Only TCR beta chains were sequenced in this cohort, and the absence of alpha or paired-chain data limited detectable features. A further reported finding was that TCR beta sequences accurately predicted the HLA-A and HLA-B alleles for most subjects in the first cohort. The earlier analysis of 587 of the donors excluded some 15 rarely observed V segments, including chromosome 9 orphons, because counts were too low. Linkage disequilibrium might explain the correlated functional status among segregating V segments, but an unknown experimental factor could not be excluded.

The receptor was derived from a woman in her thirties in good health and CMV-seropositive. The sequencing input was PBMCs. Recombination connected TRBV6-1 to TRBJ2-7; the D gene remains uncertain. The nucleotide sequence reads TGTGCCAGCAGTGAAGGCCCTACCTACGAGCAGTACTTC. The translation is CASSEGPTYEQYF.